This entry is about one T cell receptor beta chain. This specimen belongs to a study of blood T cell repertoires in COVID-19. On the study more broadly: Spain, Italy and the United States supplied samples that represented acute and convalescent COVID-19.

V lost 7 bases and J lost 7, with 13 bases in between. The CDR3 sequence is 11 residues long. Germline V gene data show CDR1 as SQVTM and CDR2 as ANQGSEA. As handled by the study authors: The assay estimated nucleated cells by amplifying reference gene primers. Sequencing was performed with immunoSEQ multiplex PCR; in TCRdb, only in-frame clones are kept and a portion is missing. V, J and clone size were drawn from that table, and D and trimming were deduced from the DNA. Found here are some 80,000 clones, around nine tenths of them singletons; the top ten hold 16%. The source of this sequence is an elderly woman with active or convalescent COVID-19. What was sequenced was peripheral blood. The chain is built from TRBV29-1 and TRBJ1-2; D is unresolved. The CDR3 reads CSAQREGGYTF. CDR3 sequence (DNA): TGCAGCGCCCAGAGAGAGGGTGGCTACACCTTC.